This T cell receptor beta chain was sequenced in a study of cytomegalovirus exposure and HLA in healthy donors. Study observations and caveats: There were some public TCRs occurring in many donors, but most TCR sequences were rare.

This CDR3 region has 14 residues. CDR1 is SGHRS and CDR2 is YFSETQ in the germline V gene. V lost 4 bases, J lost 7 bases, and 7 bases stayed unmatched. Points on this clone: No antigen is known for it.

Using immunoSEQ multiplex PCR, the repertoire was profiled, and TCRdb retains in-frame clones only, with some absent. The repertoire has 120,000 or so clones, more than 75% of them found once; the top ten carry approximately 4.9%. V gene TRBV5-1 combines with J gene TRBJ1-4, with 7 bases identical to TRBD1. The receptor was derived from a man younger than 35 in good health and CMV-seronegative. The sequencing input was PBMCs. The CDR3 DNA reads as TGCGCCAGCAGCCGACAGGGCGTGGGTGAAAAACTGTTTTTT. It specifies CASSRQGVGEKLFF.